A single sample is the source of the 21 T cell receptor beta chains below, sequenced in a study of T cell responses to AZD1222 COVID-19 vaccine. Libraries were prepared by immunoSEQ multiplex PCR; TCRdb keeps only in-frame clonotypes and omits some of them. The repertoire holds under 200,000 clones, with approximately 90% as singletons. The material was peripheral blood, obtained on day 0 of AZD1222 vaccination. All receptors derive from an adult in good health.

The rearrangement joins TRBV6-1 to TRBJ1-1; unclear D gene. The germline CDR1 and CDR2 sequences are MNHNS and SASEGT. There are 19 residues in the CDR3. The V gene lost 4 bases and the J gene lost 1 base, with 25 bases spanning the gap. CDR3 nucleotide sequence: TGTGCCAGCAGTGGTAGAGGCCAAAGATTCAGTAAGGGGAACACTGAAGCTTTCTTT. It is translated as CASSGRGQRFSKGNTEAFF.

This clone has a single count. The chain uses TRBV18 and TRBJ2-2, with D uncertain. CDR1 is KGHSH and CDR2 is LQKENI in the germline V gene. The CDR3 sequence is 16 residues long. Trimming shortened V by 0 bases and J by 0 bases, and 8 bases separated the two germline ends. This chain's CDR3 is CASSPPGFANTGELFF. For the CDR3, the DNA is TGTGCCAGCTCACCACCGGGGTTCGCGAACACCGGGGAGCTGTTTTTT.

The V and J genes are TRBV15 and TRBJ1-4; D possibly corresponds to TRBD1 (5 bases). Germline CDR1 is LNHNV and CDR2 is YYDKDF (reference sequence). Trimming took off 3 bases at V and 5 bases at J, with 7 bases between the two ends. The CDR3 consists of 13 residues. The CDR3 sequence: CATSRDINEKLFF. CDR3 nucleotides: TGTGCCACCAGCAGGGACATAAATGAAAAACTGTTTTTT.

V is TRBV5-8 and J is TRBJ1-5; D perhaps matches TRBD1 (5 bases). V was shortened by 0 bases and J by 11 bases, with 21 bases between the two germline ends. This CDR3 is built from 16 residues. Per the germline V gene, CDR1 is SGHTS and CDR2 is YDEGEE. CDR3 sequence (DNA): TGTGCCAGCAGCTTGGAGGCAACAGGCCCCGCGAAGGCCCAGCATTTT. It specifies CASSLEATGPAKAQHF.

The V gene is TRBV6-5, the J gene TRBJ2-3, with 8 positions matching TRBD1. V shed 9 bases and J 3 bases; nucleotides not matched to a gene: 11. CDR3 length: 15 residues. Germline loops: CDR1 MNHEY, CDR2 SVGAGI. The CDR3 is CASSLNRGKTDTQYF. CDR3 DNA: TGTGCCAGTTCACTTAACAGGGGGAAGACAGATACGCAGTATTTT.

This sequence joins TRBV24-1 and TRBJ1-5; D call uncertain. Trimming took off 12 bases at V and 1 base at J, with 18 bases between the two ends. Germline V gene sequence: CDR1 KGHDR, CDR2 SFDVKD. The CDR3 is 15 amino acids. CDR3 nucleotide sequence: TGTGCCCCGCGGGTTACGGGGTTAAGCAATCAGCCCCAGCATTTT. Amino acids: CAPRVTGLSNQPQHF.

The chain has TRBV6-5 and TRBJ1-5; a weak D match, TRBD1 (6 bases). V shed 6 bases and J shed 3 bases, with 12 bases lying between them. Germline CDR1 reads MNHEY; CDR2 reads SVGAGI. The CDR3 runs to 14 residues. The CDR3 sequence is CASRGGGDNQPQHF. For the CDR3, the DNA is TGTGCCAGCAGGGGTGGGGGCGACAATCAGCCCCAGCATTTT.

The rearrangement uses TRBV30 and TRBJ1-2, with D possibly TRBD1 on 6 matching bases. CDR1 and CDR2 (germline): GTSNPN, SVGIG (reference sequence). The length of the CDR3 is 14 residues. Between the trimmed V and J ends, which lost 0 bases and 7 bases, there was a span of 15 bases. In DNA form, the CDR3 reads TGTGCCTGGAGTGTACGGGGGCAGCAGGGTGGCTACACCTTC. Residues: CAWSVRGQQGGYTF.

The chain has TRBV7-2 and TRBJ2-7, with TRBD2 identical over 7 bases. V was clipped by 5 bases and J by 0 bases; unmatched bases: 13. CDR3 size: 17 residues. The germline V gene has CDR1 SGHTA and CDR2 FQGNSA. The CDR3 spells CASSLVFGTKDSYEQYF. CDR3 nucleotides: TGTGCCAGCAGCCTAGTTTTCGGGACTAAAGACTCCTACGAGCAGTACTTC.

V usage is TRBV28 and J usage is TRBJ1-6; 8 bases fit TRBD1. The CDR3 extends over 16 amino acids. Germline V gives CDR1 MDHEN, CDR2 SYDVKM. V shed 5 bases, J shed 9 bases, and the junction held 12 bases outside the gene matches. CDR3 in amino acids: CASSPRGRRGISPLHF. CDR3 DNA: TGTGCCAGCAGTCCCAGGGGGCGTCGAGGTATTTCACCCCTCCACTTT.

This clone was recorded a few times. In nucleotides, the CDR3 is TGTGCCAGCAGCCCTTCCGGGACCCCTCCCTACGAGCAGTACTTC. Translated: CASSPSGTPPYEQYF. This chain joins TRBV3-1 (or the pseudogene TRBV3-2) and TRBJ2-7; D assignment may be TRBD1 or TRBD2 (5 bases each). The CDR3 covers 15 residues. V was clipped by 4 bases and J by 2 bases, with 15 bases between them. Germline lookup yields CDR1 LGHDT and CDR2 YNNKEL (reference sequence).

The CDR3 sequence: CASSFPSSYNSPLHF. Here the CDR3 DNA reads TGTGCCAGCAGTTTCCCGAGCTCCTATAATTCACCCCTCCACTTT. The chain is built from TRBV28 and TRBJ1-6, with D unresolved. Trimming cost V 3 bases and J 0 bases, with 6 bases left between them. The germline gives CDR1 MDHEN, CDR2 SYDVKM. The CDR3 length is 15 residues.

The rearrangement joins TRBV3-1 (or the pseudogene TRBV3-2) to TRBJ2-5, with D perhaps TRBD2 (5 bases). Per the germline V gene, CDR1 is LGHDT and CDR2 is YNNKEL (reference sequence). The V and J ends lost 0 bases and 1 base respectively, with 15 bases between them. This CDR3 is 17 amino acids long. The CDR3 sequence is CASSQELSSRGQETQYF. Here the CDR3 DNA reads TGTGCCAGCAGCCAAGAACTGAGTAGTCGGGGCCAAGAGACCCAGTACTTC.

The rearrangement links TRBV28 to TRBJ1-3; D not certain. The germline gives CDR1 MDHEN, CDR2 SYDVKM. V was cut by 2 bases and J by 1 base, with 6 bases left in between. The CDR3 consists of 14 residues. Here the CDR3 DNA reads TGTGCCAGCAGTTTAGGTTATTCTGGAAACACCATATATTTT. Protein sequence: CASSLGYSGNTIYF.

CDR3 DNA: TGTGCCAGCAGTTACTCGGATGGCGGCTTGTTTTTT. Translated: CASSYSDGGLFF. The chain is built from TRBV6-5 and TRBJ1-4; D is undetermined. The CDR3 totals 12 residues. Trimming stripped 0 bases from V and 15 bases from J, with 11 bases between. Per the germline V gene, CDR1 is MNHEY and CDR2 is SVGAGI.

The chain recombines TRBV6-5 with TRBJ2-2; D gene uncertain. V was cut by 5 bases and J by 4 bases, with 11 bases left in between. From germline, CDR1 is MNHEY and CDR2 SVGAGI. This CDR3 contains 14 residues. The CDR3 nucleotides are TGTGCCAGCAGTCAACTACTCGTCACCGGGGAGCTGTTTTTT. Its protein is CASSQLLVTGELFF.

The J gene is TRBJ2-1, the V gene TRBV20-1; D may be TRBD2 (5 bases). This CDR3 is 14 amino acids long. The ends were cut back, 3 bases at V and 7 bases at J, with 16 bases in the middle. Germline V lookup: CDR1 DFQATT, CDR2 SNEGSKA (reference sequence). DNA for the CDR3: TGCAGTGCTAGTCCCCACGGGGTGGGGAATGAGCAGTTCTTC. Protein: CSASPHGVGNEQFF.

This chain connects TRBV19 to TRBJ2-7; D possibly matches TRBD1 or TRBD2 (5 bases each). The ends were cut back, 5 bases at V and 0 bases at J, with 8 bases in the middle. Germline V gene lookup returns CDR1 LNHDA and CDR2 SQIVND (reference sequence). The CDR3 consists of 13 residues. CDR3 residues: CASSWGSSYEQYF. DNA of the CDR3: TGTGCCAGTAGTTGGGGGAGCTCCTACGAGCAGTACTTC.

This clone was detected a few times. This chain links TRBV4-3 with TRBJ1-4; 12 nucleotides agree with TRBD1. With 0 bases clipped from V and 7 bases from J, the junction kept 6 bases outside the gene matches. Germline CDR1 LGHNA, CDR2 YSLEER. The CDR3 has 17 amino acids. The CDR3 sequence is CASSQEVPGQGAEKLFF. For the CDR3, the DNA is TGCGCCAGCAGCCAAGAAGTTCCGGGACAGGGGGCTGAAAAACTGTTTTTT.

The chain combines TRBV10-3 with TRBJ2-3, with 12 bases matching TRBD2. The CDR3 is 14 residues long. The V gene end was trimmed by 2 bases and the J gene end by 6 bases; junction bases not matched to a gene: 0. Germline CDR1 ENHRY, CDR2 SYGVKD. This CDR3 is CAISEGLAGDTQYF. CDR3 DNA sequence: TGTGCCATCAGTGAGGGACTAGCGGGGGATACGCAGTATTTT.

V and J are TRBV3-1 (or the pseudogene TRBV3-2) and TRBJ1-2; 7 nucleotides line up with TRBD1. CDR1 is LGHDT and CDR2 is YNNKEL in the germline V gene (reference sequence). The CDR3 loop spans 17 amino acids. V gave up 5 bases and J gave up 8 bases; unmatched junction bases: 20. The CDR3 DNA sequence: TGTGCCAGCAGCTCCAATACGACCCAGACAGGGTTTGGAGGCTACACCTTC. Protein: CASSSNTTQTGFGGYTF.